There are a few counts of the clone carrying this T cell receptor beta chain. The antigen remains undetermined. This entry belongs to a study of cytomegalovirus exposure and HLA in healthy donors. Whole-study results and caveats: In a later analysis, TCR beta V- and J-gene trimming was associated with a missense DCLRE1C variant. Overall, some 160 TCR beta chains were annotated as cytomegalovirus-associated. In a later analysis, common viral pathogens appeared linked to several of the most significant clusters.

PCR involved 60 Vbeta and 13 Jbeta primers. Using immunoSEQ multiplex PCR, the repertoire was profiled, and TCRdb retains in-frame clones only, with some absent. The profile covers roughly 80,000 clones, with 80% to 90% appearing a single time and 1.5% to 2% taken by the ten largest. Germline-derived CDR1 and CDR2 are MNHEY and SVGAGI. The ends were cut back, 5 bases at V and 0 bases at J, with 10 bases in the middle. CDR3 length: 15 amino acids. This TCR derives from a woman in her twenties or thirties in good health and CMV-seronegative. The chain employs TRBV6-5 and TRBJ1-4; no clear D gene. Sequencing used PBMCs. The CDR3 loop reads CASSVQGATNEKLFF. CDR3 in DNA: TGTGCCAGCAGTGTCCAAGGAGCAACTAATGAAAAACTGTTTTTT.